This entry is about one TCR beta chain. This CDR3 is built from 14 residues. Trimming took off 6 bases at V and 9 bases at J, with 17 bases between the two ends. The germline gives CDR1 KGHSH, CDR2 LQKENI. This sample is drawn from a study of neurological immune-mediated disorders. Each CDR3 protein is one row after TCRdb ran MiXCR on the 5' RACE reads. The sample carries over 25,000 distinct CDR3 sequences, approximately 15% recorded once. Time point described: technical triplicate 3. The sorted-subset TCR libraries were prepared using 850,000 to 1,000,000 CD4+ or CD8+ T cells as the starting material.

The chain carries TRBV18 and TRBJ1-4, with unresolved D. The sequence was obtained from a female donor with HTLV-1-associated myelopathy (HAM/TSP). Sequencing was done on a sample of CD4+ T cells from blood. CDR3: CASSSGEGRKKLFF. Here the CDR3 DNA reads TGTGCCAGCTCGTCTGGGGAGGGTCGTAAAAAACTGTTTTTT.